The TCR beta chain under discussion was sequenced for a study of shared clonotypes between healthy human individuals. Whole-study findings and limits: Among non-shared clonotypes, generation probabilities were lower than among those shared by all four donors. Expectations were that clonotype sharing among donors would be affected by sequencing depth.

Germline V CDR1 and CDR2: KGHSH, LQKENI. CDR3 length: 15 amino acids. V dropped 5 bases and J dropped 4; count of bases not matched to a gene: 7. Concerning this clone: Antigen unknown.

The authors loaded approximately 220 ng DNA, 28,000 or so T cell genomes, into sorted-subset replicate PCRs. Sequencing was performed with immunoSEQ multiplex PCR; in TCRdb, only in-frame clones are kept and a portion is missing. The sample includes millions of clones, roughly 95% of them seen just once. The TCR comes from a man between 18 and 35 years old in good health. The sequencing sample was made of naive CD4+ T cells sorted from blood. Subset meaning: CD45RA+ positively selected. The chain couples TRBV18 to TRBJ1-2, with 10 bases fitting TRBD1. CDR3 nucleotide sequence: TGTGCCAGCTCAATGGACAGGGGGATCTCCTATGGCTACACCTTC. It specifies CASSMDRGISYGYTF.